This T cell receptor beta chain was identified in a study of Graves' ophthalmopathy and Graves' hyperthyroidism. Study-level findings and limits: Blood samples also showed most expanded thyroid clonotypes exceeding 0.001 frequency.

Between the trimmed V and J ends, which lost 5 bases and 6 bases, there was a span of 4 bases. The CDR3 consists of 11 residues. Investigators amplified TCR beta CDR3 regions from RNA transcripts. Second-round multiplex PCR came after first-round RT-PCR with HTBI primers. MiXCR was run by TCRdb on the multiplex PCR reads, yielding one entry per CDR3 protein. Of 600,000 to 650,000 distinct CDR3 sequences in the sample, approximately 22% were seen once. This clonotype was observed many times. Its antigen is undetermined. Input material: peripheral blood. The TCR comes from a young woman with stable Graves' hyperthyroidism. Some clones in this sample may be carry-over from other donors' samples. The chain joins TRBV12-3 or TRBV12-4 to TRBJ2-2; D not resolved. The CDR3 loop is CASSHAGELFF. In DNA, the CDR3 is TGTGCCAGCAGTCATGCCGGGGAGCTGTTTTTT.